The present T cell receptor (beta chain) was sequenced within a study of T cell repertoires in cytomegalovirus infection. Study overall: Public TCR beta signatures indicated both CMV infection and matching HLA type.

Study-wide points: HLA-C-restricted CMV-specific TCR beta clonotypes were dominant in the ex vivo response. Cumulative frequency (of public TCR beta family members) identified carriers of CMV plus the relevant HLA.

Turning to this clonotype: The antigen remains undetermined.

TCRdb re-derived calls from the reads in MiXCR, one entry per CDR3 protein. The sample lists fewer than 400,000 distinct CDR3 sequences; around a sixth were seen once. The sequence was collected from a human donor in good health (CMV status not recorded). Some clones in this sample may be carry-over from other donors' samples. Sequencing used PBMCs.

CDR3 coding DNA: TGTGCCAGCAGTTTCCAGGGTACCAATCAGCCCCAGCATTTT. It encodes CASSFQGTNQPQHF. The rearrangement uses TRBV12-3 or TRBV12-4 and TRBJ1-5; the D gene is possibly TRBD1 (5 bases). The ends were cut back, 3 bases at V and 3 bases at J, with 9 bases in the middle. The CDR3 has 14 residues.